This is a list of T cell receptor beta chains from one sample in a study of T cell responses to AZD1222 COVID-19 vaccine. This table comes from immunoSEQ multiplex PCR, and its TCRdb copy is limited to in-frame clones, with some not included. The profile shows 150,000 to 200,000 clones, about nine tenths of them singletons. The material sequenced was peripheral blood, taken 28 days after the second AZD1222 dose. These receptors all stem from an adult who received the AZD1222 COVID-19 vaccine. CDR3s include the opening cysteine and the closing phenylalanine or tryptophan. The D gene is left open where the match is weak. Not all rows give a size; the values are once, few, many and, for expanded clones, a class.

D | size | J | V | CDR3 | DNA
NA | NA | TRBJ1-5 | TRBV7-9 | CATSRAGGNQPQHF | TGTGCCACCTCCAGGGCAGGCGGCAATCAGCCCCAGCATTTT
TRBD1 | NA | TRBJ2-7 | TRBV4-1 | CASSQLGTGYGEQYF | TGCGCCAGCAGCCAATTGGGGACAGGGTATGGCGAGCAGTACTTC
NA | NA | TRBJ2-2 | TRBV6-2/TRBV6-3 | CASSNRLSTGELFF | TGTGCCAGCAGTAATCGACTGAGCACCGGGGAGCTGTTTTTT
NA | once | TRBJ1-3 | TRBV9 | CASSGRGNTIYF | TGTGCCAGCAGTGGGCGGGGAAACACCATATATTTT
NA | NA | TRBJ2-5 | TRBV6-2/TRBV6-3 | CASSIPPETQYF | TGTGCCAGCAGTATACCCCCGGAGACCCAGTACTTC
NA | NA | TRBJ2-1 | TRBV3-1/TRBV3-2 | CASTTNRAVYNEQFF | TGTGCCAGCACCACGAACAGGGCTGTCTACAATGAGCAGTTCTTC
TRBD1 | NA | TRBJ1-2 | TRBV11-2 | CASSFTDRLGGYTF | TGTGCCAGCAGCTTTACGGACAGGCTCGGGGGCTACACCTTC
NA | NA | TRBJ1-1 | TRBV11-2 | CASSLENQGTEAFF | TGTGCCAGCAGCTTAGAGAACCAGGGCACTGAAGCTTTCTTT
NA | once | TRBJ1-3 | TRBV5-1 | CASSLYPLGGALDGNTIYF | TGCGCCAGCAGCTTGTACCCATTGGGAGGGGCGCTGGATGGAAACACCATATATTTT
NA | NA | TRBJ2-2 | TRBV6-2/TRBV6-3 | CASSYPIRGSGELFF | TGTGCCAGCAGTTACCCTATCCGGGGTTCCGGGGAGCTGTTTTTT
NA | NA | TRBJ1-1 | TRBV11-2 | CASSPPRGAEAFF | TGTGCCAGCAGCCCGCCTCGGGGCGCTGAAGCTTTCTTT
NA | NA | TRBJ2-7 | TRBV7-9 | CASSLNAQVFYEQYF | TGTGCCAGCAGCTTAAATGCGCAGGTGTTCTACGAGCAGTACTTC
NA | NA | TRBJ1-6 | TRBV7-2 | CASSQDRQRPLHF | TGTGCCAGCAGTCAAGACCGACAGAGGCCCCTCCACTTT
NA | NA | TRBJ1-1 | TRBV2 | CASSDSGNTEAFF | TGTGCCAGCAGTGATTCCGGGAACACTGAAGCTTTCTTT
NA | NA | TRBJ1-6 | TRBV30 | CAWKPERSYNSPLHF | TGTGCCTGGAAACCGGAGCGCTCCTATAATTCACCCCTCCACTTT
NA | NA | TRBJ2-2 | TRBV7-2 | CASSLVGGTGELFF | TGTGCCAGCAGCTTAGTGGGCGGAACCGGGGAGCTGTTTTTT
NA | once | TRBJ1-2 | TRBV7-9 | CASSRNGPVYGYTF | TGTGCCAGCAGCCGAAACGGGCCCGTCTATGGCTACACCTTC
TRBD1 | NA | TRBJ2-7 | TRBV7-9 | CASSRRPGQLYEQYF | TGTGCCAGCAGCCGACGACCGGGACAGTTATACGAGCAGTACTTC
NA | NA | TRBJ1-1 | TRBV6-2/TRBV6-3 | CASSQTAGGTEAFF | TGTGCCAGCAGTCAGACCGCGGGTGGCACTGAAGCTTTCTTT
TRBD2 | NA | TRBJ2-1 | TRBV27 | CASSHSRGLRWQRGGWNEQFF | TGTGCCAGCAGTCACTCCCGGGGCCTGCGTTGGCAGCGGGGGGGCTGGAATGAGCAGTTCTTC
NA | NA | TRBJ1-4 | TRBV7-9 | CASSLALAGRDEKLFF | TGTGCCAGCAGCTTAGCTTTAGCAGGGAGGGATGAAAAACTGTTTTTT
NA | NA | TRBJ2-1 | TRBV4-2 | CASSQDRGWEQFF | TGTGCCAGCAGCCAAGATCGGGGTTGGGAGCAGTTCTTC
NA | NA | TRBJ1-1 | TRBV18 | CASSPNVGNTEAFF | TGTGCCAGCTCACCAAACGTAGGGAACACTGAAGCTTTCTTT
NA | NA | TRBJ2-1 | TRBV2 | CASKVTIQFF | TGTGCCAGCAAGGTTACCATTCAGTTCTTC
NA | NA | TRBJ2-7 | TRBV7-2 | CASSLARSGPGGHEQYF | TGTGCCAGCAGCTTAGCGCGAAGCGGGCCAGGGGGTCACGAGCAGTACTTC
NA | once | TRBJ2-7 | TRBV3-1/TRBV3-2 | CASSQAGYEQYF | TGTGCCAGCAGCCAGGCGGGATACGAGCAGTACTTC
NA | NA | TRBJ1-5 | TRBV19 | CASSKGSADNQPQHF | TGTGCCAGTAGTAAGGGGTCAGCCGATAATCAGCCCCAGCATTTT
NA | NA | TRBJ1-5 | TRBV7-9 | CASSPDISNQPQHF | TGTGCCAGCAGCCCTGATATTAGCAATCAGCCCCAGCATTTT
NA | NA | TRBJ2-7 | TRBV2 | CASSESGTYEQYF | TGTGCCAGCAGTGAGTCCGGGACCTACGAGCAGTACTTC
NA | once | TRBJ1-1 | TRBV7-9 | CASSSGPDTEAFF | TGTGCCAGCAGCTCAGGGCCCGACACTGAAGCTTTCTTT
NA | NA | TRBJ1-2 | TRBV10-2 | CASREGVGSYGYTF | TGCGCCAGCAGAGAGGGTGTCGGCAGCTATGGCTACACCTTC
NA | NA | TRBJ1-1 | TRBV7-9 | CASRSFRRNTEAFF | TGTGCCAGCAGGTCCTTCCGAAGGAACACTGAAGCTTTCTTT
NA | NA | TRBJ1-3 | TRBV5-1 | CASSFGPSGNTIYF | TGCGCCAGCAGCTTTGGGCCCTCTGGAAACACCATATATTTT
TRBD1 | few | TRBJ2-1 | TRBV6-1 | CASSEAPRGLYNEQFF | TGTGCCAGCAGTGAAGCCCCCAGGGGGCTTTACAATGAGCAGTTCTTC
TRBD1 | NA | TRBJ1-5 | TRBV18 | CASSPDRANQPQHF | TGTGCCAGCTCACCCGACAGGGCTAATCAGCCCCAGCATTTT
NA | NA | TRBJ2-3 | TRBV7-2 | CASSPQWRGESDTQYF | TGTGCCAGCAGCCCACAGTGGAGGGGAGAATCAGATACGCAGTATTTT
NA | NA | TRBJ2-7 | TRBV6-5 | CASSYTSGITYEQYF | TGTGCCAGCAGTTACACGAGCGGCATAACCTACGAGCAGTACTTC
NA | NA | TRBJ2-2 | TRBV7-9 | CAKVSLNTGELFF | TGTGCCAAGGTTTCCCTGAACACCGGGGAGCTGTTTTTT
TRBD1 | few | TRBJ1-6 | TRBV2 | CASSDWQGASPLHF | TGTGCCAGCAGTGATTGGCAGGGGGCATCACCCCTCCACTTT
NA | NA | TRBJ2-5 | TRBV10-3 | CAISGKGETQYF | TGTGCCATCAGTGGCAAGGGAGAGACCCAGTACTTC
TRBD1 | NA | TRBJ2-7 | TRBV14 | CASSQGHRGPYEQYF | TGTGCCAGCAGCCAAGGACACAGGGGACCTTACGAGCAGTACTTC
TRBD1 | NA | TRBJ1-2 | TRBV18 | CASSPLDRVDYGYTF | TGTGCCAGCTCACCTCTTGACAGGGTGGACTATGGCTACACCTTC
NA | NA | TRBJ2-3 | TRBV4-2 | CASSRDLASTDTQYF | TGTGCCAGCAGCCGGGACCTCGCTAGCACAGATACGCAGTATTTT
TRBD1 | NA | TRBJ2-2 | TRBV29-1 | CSVGGTGGRELFF | TGCAGCGTTGGCGGGACAGGGGGCCGGGAGCTGTTTTTT
TRBD1 | NA | TRBJ1-1 | TRBV7-9 | CASAPLQGGSEAFF | TGTGCCAGCGCCCCCCTTCAGGGGGGGTCTGAAGCTTTCTTT
NA | once | TRBJ1-5 | TRBV10-2 | CASSDWGEGDQPQHF | TGCGCCAGCAGTGACTGGGGGGAGGGCGATCAGCCCCAGCATTTT
NA | NA | TRBJ1-5 | TRBV18 | CASSQGVNSNQPQHF | TGTGCCAGCTCACAGGGCGTCAATAGCAATCAGCCCCAGCATTTT
NA | once | TRBJ1-4 | TRBV5-1 | CASSLARGRTNEKLFF | TGCGCCAGCAGCCTCGCCCGGGGGCGAACTAATGAAAAACTGTTTTTT
NA | NA | TRBJ2-3 | TRBV10-3 | CAISPSEGRGDTQYF | TGTGCCATCAGTCCCTCCGAGGGCCGGGGAGATACGCAGTATTTT
NA | NA | TRBJ1-5 | TRBV7-2 | CASSLFQGTNQPQHF | TGTGCCAGCAGCTTATTTCAGGGCACCAATCAGCCCCAGCATTTT
TRBD2 | once | TRBJ2-3 | TRBV7-3 | CASSPGTSGDTQYF | TGTGCCAGCAGCCCTGGGACTAGCGGAGATACGCAGTATTTT
TRBD2 | once | TRBJ2-2 | TRBV5-4 | CASNSGGRSTGELFF | TGTGCCAGCAACTCGGGGGGGAGGTCCACCGGGGAGCTGTTTTTT
NA | NA | TRBJ1-1 | TRBV18 | CASSPPLRGDFNTEAFF | TGTGCCAGCTCACCACCGCTTCGGGGAGACTTTAACACTGAAGCTTTCTTT
TRBD2 | once | TRBJ2-1 | TRBV11-1 | CASSDRTSGRGNEQFF | TGTGCCAGCAGCGATCGGACTAGCGGGAGGGGCAATGAGCAGTTCTTC
NA | once | TRBJ1-2 | TRBV11-2 | CASSSGLAPYGYTF | TGTGCCAGCAGCTCCGGACTCGCCCCCTATGGCTACACCTTC
NA | NA | TRBJ1-1 | TRBV7-2 | CASSLTNTEAFF | TGTGCCAGCAGTTTGACTAACACTGAAGCTTTCTTT
NA | NA | TRBJ1-5 | TRBV7-9 | CASSHGSSNQPQHF | TGTGCCAGCAGCCACGGGAGTAGCAATCAGCCCCAGCATTTT
NA | NA | TRBJ2-2 | TRBV12-5 | CASGQSTGQNTGELFF | TGTGCTAGTGGTCAATCGACAGGACAGAACACCGGGGAGCTGTTTTTT
NA | NA | TRBJ1-6 | TRBV4-1 | CASSPLARQALNSPLHF | TGCGCCAGCAGCCCATTGGCGCGGCAGGCCCTTAATTCACCCCTCCACTTT